This T cell receptor (beta chain) derives from a study of blood T cells in healthy people across ages. Findings and limits, study-wide: Samples with more naive T cells showed higher observed beta diversity. A greater number of naive CD4+ cells and higher diversity distinguished long-lived donors from aged donors. Estimates based on one million T cells were treated as lower bounds.

This clonotype was counted between two and nine times. Its cognate antigen is unknown. Germline CDR1 and CDR2: SGHTA and FQGNSA. Trimming stripped 1 base from V and 4 bases from J, with 12 bases between. The CDR3 has 15 amino acids. A second PCR, run for about 7 to 12 cycles, used a sample-barcoded 5' primer plus a J-beta primer mix. TCRdb re-called the 5' RACE reads with MiXCR, one entry per CDR3 protein. The sample carries 550,000 to 750,000 distinct CDR3 sequences, 20% to 25% recorded once. The chain has TRBV7-2 and TRBJ2-3, with D unclear. Specimen: blood. The source of this sequence is a man between 70 and 80 years old in good health. This CDR3 reads CASSLGFRVPDTQYF. The CDR3 region has the DNA TGTGCCAGCAGCTTAGGATTTAGGGTTCCAGATACGCAGTATTTT.